The 14 T cell receptor beta chains in this list originate from one sample, sequenced in a study of blood T cell repertoires in COVID-19. The protocol was immunoSEQ multiplex PCR, while the TCRdb copy is restricted to in-frame clones and leaves out a portion. Of fewer than 300,000 clones listed, approximately 90% are singletons. The sample taken for sequencing was peripheral blood. The origin of the receptors is a woman between 35 and 50 years old who had recovered from COVID-19.

The chain joins TRBV19 to TRBJ2-4; D possibly corresponds to TRBD2 (6 bases). The CDR3 covers 15 residues. V lost 9 bases to trimming and J lost 0 bases, with 15 bases between them. The germline V gene has CDR1 LNHDA and CDR2 SQIVND (reference sequence). In DNA, the CDR3 is TGTGCCAGCAAAATAGCGGCCCTAGCCAAAAACATTCAGTACTTC. This gives the protein CASKIAALAKNIQYF.

The chain has TRBV19 and TRBJ2-3; tentatively, D is TRBD1 (6 bases). The CDR3 consists of 14 residues. Per the germline V gene, CDR1 is LNHDA and CDR2 is SQIVND (reference sequence). The V and J ends lost 5 bases and 4 bases respectively, with 13 bases between them. The CDR3 loop reads CASSRGRGPDTQYF. The CDR3 nucleotides read TGTGCCAGTAGTCGAGGCAGGGGACCAGATACGCAGTATTTT.

The rearrangement uses TRBV30 and TRBJ2-5, with 8 bases lining up with TRBD2. The germline V gene has CDR1 GTSNPN and CDR2 SVGIG (reference sequence). The ends lost 4 bases at V and 6 bases at J; junction bases unmatched: 7. This CDR3 is 13 amino acids long. The CDR3 loop reads CAWKVPGGKTQYF. The CDR3, as DNA: TGTGCCTGGAAGGTCCCGGGGGGGAAGACCCAGTACTTC. Variable domain in full (rest from reference TRBV30 and TRBJ2-5): SQTIHQWPATLVQPVGSPLSLECTVEGTSNPNLYWYRQAAGRGLQLLFYSVGIGQISSEVPQNLSASRPQDRQFILSSKKLLLSDSGFYLCAWKVPGGKTQYFGPGTRLLVL.

The chain has TRBV18 and TRBJ2-6; 10 nucleotides line up with TRBD1. V shed 5 bases and J 2 bases; nucleotides not matched to a gene: 12. The germline V gene encodes CDR1 KGHSH and CDR2 LQKENI. There are 19 residues in the CDR3. The CDR3 bases are TGTGCCAGCTCAGCGCCCGGGGGACAGGGGCGCCCTGGGGCCAACGTCCTGACTTTC. As protein: CASSAPGGQGRPGANVLTF. The full variable domain, rest sourced from reference TRBV18 and TRBJ2-6, is NAGVMQNPRHLVRRRGQEARLRCSPMKGHSHVYWYRQLPEEGLKFMVYLQKENIIDESGMPKERFSAEFPKEGPSILRIQQVVRGDSAAYFCASSAPGGQGRPGANVLTFGAGSRLTVL.

V gene TRBV6-5 combines with J gene TRBJ2-5, with D tentatively TRBD2 (6 bases). The germline V gene has CDR1 MNHEY and CDR2 SVGAGI. This CDR3 has 15 residues. Trimming shortened V by 2 bases and J by 5 bases, and 15 bases separated the two germline ends. This chain's CDR3 is CASSYGTFGAETQYF. DNA for the CDR3: TGTGCCAGCAGTTACGGGACTTTCGGTGCGGAGACCCAGTACTTC.

J is TRBJ1-1 and V is TRBV3-1 (or the pseudogene TRBV3-2); D is undetermined. CDR1 is LGHDT, CDR2 YNNKEL, per germline (reference sequence). Between the trimmed V and J ends, which lost 2 bases and 10 bases, there was a span of 11 bases. This CDR3 comprises 12 residues. The DNA for the CDR3 is TGTGCCAGCAGCCAAAGGACGGAGGCAGCTTTCTTT. Its protein product is CASSQRTEAAFF.

The V gene is TRBV5-1, the J gene TRBJ2-7; 7 bases fit TRBD2. Germline CDR1 SGHRS, CDR2 YFSETQ. The V segment lost 0 bases and the J segment 5 bases; nucleotides outside the gene matches: 8. CDR3 length: 15 amino acids. The CDR3 loop reads CASSLAVGGPDEQYF. The CDR3 DNA reads TGCGCCAGCAGCTTGGCCGTGGGAGGGCCCGACGAGCAGTACTTC.

The chain uses TRBV2 and TRBJ1-1; D gene unclear. Germline V gene lookup returns CDR1 SNHLY and CDR2 FYNNEI. Trimming removed 4 bases from V and 0 bases from J, with 9 bases in between. This CDR3 has 14 residues. As DNA, the CDR3 is TGTGCCAGCAGTGCTCAGGCAATGAACACTGAAGCTTTCTTT. The encoded protein is CASSAQAMNTEAFF.

In DNA form, the CDR3 reads TGTGCCAGCTCACCCCGGACTAGCGGGATTGGTGAGCAGTTCTTC. This codes for CASSPRTSGIGEQFF. The chain combines TRBV18 with TRBJ2-1; the match to TRBD2 covers 12 bases. Per the germline V gene, CDR1 is KGHSH and CDR2 is LQKENI. The length of the CDR3 is 15 residues. The V and J ends lost 3 bases and 9 bases, in that order; junction bases with no gene match: 6.

The genes are TRBV5-1 and TRBJ2-6, with TRBD2 matching over 7 bases. The CDR3 contains 19 residues. Germline trimming cut 4 bases from V and 0 bases from J; bases unmatched to any gene: 13. CDR1 and CDR2 (germline): SGHRS, YFSETQ. The CDR3 nucleotides read TGCGCCAGCAGCCGCTCGAGGGAGGGGCAGAGCTCTGGGGCCAACGTCCTGACTTTC. Translating it yields CASSRSREGQSSGANVLTF.

In DNA, the CDR3 is TGTGCCACCAGCAGCTCCCAGGCCAAGGCTCAGTACTTC. It translates to CATSSSQAKAQYF. The chain couples TRBV15 to TRBJ2-5; unclear D gene. V was cut by 3 bases and J by 11 bases, with 16 bases left in between. The CDR3 is 13 amino acids. Germline values: CDR1 LNHNV, CDR2 YYDKDF (reference sequence).

The chain employs TRBV29-1 and TRBJ1-5; TRBD1 matches 8 bases. This CDR3 is 13 amino acids long. Germline V gene data show CDR1 as SQVTM and CDR2 as ANQGSEA. V lost 7 bases to trimming and J lost 4 bases; unmatched junction nucleotides: 6. CDR3 amino acids: CSGKTGANQPQHF. The CDR3 nucleotides are TGCAGCGGGAAGACAGGGGCGAATCAGCCCCAGCATTTT.

In DNA, the CDR3 is TGTGCCAGCAGTTTGGTCAGCGGTTCCAATGAGCAGTTCTTC. Translation: CASSLVSGSNEQFF. V usage is TRBV27 and J usage is TRBJ2-1, with D possibly TRBD2 on 5 matching bases. V shed 3 bases and J shed 6 bases, with 12 bases lying between them. Germline assignment: CDR1 MNHEY and CDR2 SMNVEV (reference sequence). There are 14 residues in the CDR3.

The genes are TRBV30 and TRBJ1-5; tentative D call: TRBD1 (6 bases). Trimming left V 0 bases short and J 7 bases short, with 16 bases between. The length of the CDR3 is 15 residues. Germline V lookup: CDR1 GTSNPN, CDR2 SVGIG (reference sequence). The CDR3 here is CAWSVAGTTGQPQHF. The CDR3 DNA is TGTGCCTGGAGTGTAGCCGGGACAACGGGACAGCCCCAGCATTTT.